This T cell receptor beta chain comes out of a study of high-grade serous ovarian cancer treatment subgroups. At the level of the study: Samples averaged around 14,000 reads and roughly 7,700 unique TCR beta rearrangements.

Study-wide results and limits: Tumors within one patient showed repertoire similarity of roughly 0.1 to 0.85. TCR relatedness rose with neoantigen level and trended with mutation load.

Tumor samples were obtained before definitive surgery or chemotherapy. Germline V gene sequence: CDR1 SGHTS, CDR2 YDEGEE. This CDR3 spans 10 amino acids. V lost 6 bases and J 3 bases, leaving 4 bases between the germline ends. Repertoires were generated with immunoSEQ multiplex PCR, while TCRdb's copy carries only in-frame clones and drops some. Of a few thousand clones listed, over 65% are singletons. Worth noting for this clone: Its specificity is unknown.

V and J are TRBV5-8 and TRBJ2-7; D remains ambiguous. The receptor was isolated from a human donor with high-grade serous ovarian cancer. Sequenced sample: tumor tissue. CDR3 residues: CASTHYEQYF. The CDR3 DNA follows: TGTGCCAGCACCCACTACGAGCAGTACTTC.